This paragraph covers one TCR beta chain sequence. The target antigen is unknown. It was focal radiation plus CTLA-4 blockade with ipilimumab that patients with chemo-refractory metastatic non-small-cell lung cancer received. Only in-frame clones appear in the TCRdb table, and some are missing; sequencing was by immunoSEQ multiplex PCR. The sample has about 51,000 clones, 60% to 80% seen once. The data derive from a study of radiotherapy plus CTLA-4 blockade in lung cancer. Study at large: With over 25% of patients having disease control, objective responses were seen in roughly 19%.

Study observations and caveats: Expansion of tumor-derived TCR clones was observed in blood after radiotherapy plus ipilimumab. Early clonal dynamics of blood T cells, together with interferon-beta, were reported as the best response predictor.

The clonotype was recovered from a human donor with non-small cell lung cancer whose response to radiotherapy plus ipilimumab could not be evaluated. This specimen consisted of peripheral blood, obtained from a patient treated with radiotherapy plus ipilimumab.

CDR3 in amino acids: CSVVGLTTNEKLFF. DNA of the CDR3: TGCAGCGTGGTGGGCCTGACAACTAATGAAAAACTGTTTTTT. This rearrangement joins TRBV29-1 to TRBJ1-4; no clear D. The CDR3 has 14 amino acids. From germline, CDR1 is SQVTM and CDR2 ANQGSEA. Trimming removed 6 bases at V and 0 bases at J, with 11 bases between.